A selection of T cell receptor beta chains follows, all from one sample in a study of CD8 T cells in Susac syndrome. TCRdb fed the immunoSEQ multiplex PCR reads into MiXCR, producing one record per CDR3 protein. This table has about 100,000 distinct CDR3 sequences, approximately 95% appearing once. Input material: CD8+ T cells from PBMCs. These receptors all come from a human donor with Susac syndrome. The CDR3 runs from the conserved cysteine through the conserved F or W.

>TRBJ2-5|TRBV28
CASRVTQYF
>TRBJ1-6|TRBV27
CATRLWDNSPLHF
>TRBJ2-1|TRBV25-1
CATGTDSYNEQFF
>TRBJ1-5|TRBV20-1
CSAREGQAKNQPQHF
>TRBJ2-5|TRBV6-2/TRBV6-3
CASSYEPQETQYF
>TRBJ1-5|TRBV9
CASSVTGGAQPQHF
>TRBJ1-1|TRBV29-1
CSVYKRGTEAFF
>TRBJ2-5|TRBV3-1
CASSQESIEYF
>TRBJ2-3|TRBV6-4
CASSDSNGGPDTQYF
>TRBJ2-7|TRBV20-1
CSARLTRGVNEQYF
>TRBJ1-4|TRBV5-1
CASSQDTEKLFF
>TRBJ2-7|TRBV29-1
CSTTSRGEQYF
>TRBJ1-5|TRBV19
CASSTSNQPQHF
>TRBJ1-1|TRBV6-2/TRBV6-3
CASTSPRTSNTEAFF
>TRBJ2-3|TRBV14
CASSQVLNTAQYF
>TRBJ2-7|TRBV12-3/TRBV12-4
CASRPRDSSYEQYF
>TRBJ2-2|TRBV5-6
CASSLVGEDTGELFF
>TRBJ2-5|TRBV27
CASSSDRGGETQYF
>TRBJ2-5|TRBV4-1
CASSHPQGPKYF
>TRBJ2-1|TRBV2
CASSEVRTSGNNEQFF
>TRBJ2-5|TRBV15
CATSRGTSQETQYF
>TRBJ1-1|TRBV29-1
CSVETLIPTGANTEAFF
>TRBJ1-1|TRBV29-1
CSVPSRGLLNVEAFF
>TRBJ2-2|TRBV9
CASSSVGGELFF
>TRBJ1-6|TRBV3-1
CASSPSRSNSPLHF
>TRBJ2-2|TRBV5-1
CASSLQGTGELFF
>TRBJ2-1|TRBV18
CASSPGTGPYNEQFF
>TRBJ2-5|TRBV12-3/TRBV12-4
CASSSRAGAYQETQYF
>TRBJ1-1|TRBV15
CATSPRQTNTEAFF
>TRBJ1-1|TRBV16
CASSPHTLGTEAFF
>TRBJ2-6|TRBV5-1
CASEWGPSGANVLTF
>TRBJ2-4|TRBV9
CASSSRQEAGIQYF
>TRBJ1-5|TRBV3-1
CASSPTGGDQPQHF
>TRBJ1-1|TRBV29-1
CSVEEQMNTEAFF
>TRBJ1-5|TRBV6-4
CASSDAQGRRNQPQHF